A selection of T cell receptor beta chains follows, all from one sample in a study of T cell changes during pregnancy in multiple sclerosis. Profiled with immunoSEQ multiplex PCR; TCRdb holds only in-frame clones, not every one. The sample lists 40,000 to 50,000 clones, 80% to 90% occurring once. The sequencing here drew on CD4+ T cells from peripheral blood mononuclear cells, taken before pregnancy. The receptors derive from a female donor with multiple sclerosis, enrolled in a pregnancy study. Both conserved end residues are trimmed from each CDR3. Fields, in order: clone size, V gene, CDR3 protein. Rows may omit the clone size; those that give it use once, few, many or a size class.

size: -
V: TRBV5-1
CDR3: ASSLAAGLAFYEQY

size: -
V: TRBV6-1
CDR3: ASSERRLTYEQY

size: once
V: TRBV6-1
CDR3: ASRLLAGAVNEQF

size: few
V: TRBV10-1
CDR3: ASSAGLAGYEQY

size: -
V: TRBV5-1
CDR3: ASSSLVVNTEAF

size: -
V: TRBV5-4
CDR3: ASRSDPSGTEAF

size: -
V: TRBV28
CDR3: ASTEGQGYGYT

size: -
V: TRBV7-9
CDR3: ASSLGQGVSYNSPLH

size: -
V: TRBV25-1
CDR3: ASSEEGSFQAGANVLT

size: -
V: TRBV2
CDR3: ASSDSVPGQVIYEQY

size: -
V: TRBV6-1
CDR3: ASKIAGMSETQY

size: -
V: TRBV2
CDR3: ASRFLPNRDTGELF

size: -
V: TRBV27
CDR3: ASTGVPYEQY

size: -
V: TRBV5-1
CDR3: ASSSGTGNTEAF

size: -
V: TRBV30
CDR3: AWKTGSSTDTQY

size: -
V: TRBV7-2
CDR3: ASSPYEASYEQY

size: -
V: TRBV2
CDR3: ASSVLQGGAEAF

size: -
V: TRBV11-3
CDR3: ASSTGGAGNTEAF

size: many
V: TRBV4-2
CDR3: ASSQGGGGAAGANVLT

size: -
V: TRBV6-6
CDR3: ASSYNSHDNTQY

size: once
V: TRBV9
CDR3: ASSVAGIQPQH

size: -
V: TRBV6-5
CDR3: ASSTGSTEAF

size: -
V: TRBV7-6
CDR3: ASSLGLAGDNEQF

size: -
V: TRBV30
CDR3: AWSSSRGRGYT